A single sample gave rise to the 29 T cell receptor beta chains below, sequenced in a study of CD8+ T cells in alopecia areata. RNA was extracted and reverse transcribed into cDNA as the sequencing template. The protocol was immunoSEQ multiplex PCR, while the TCRdb copy is restricted to in-frame clones and leaves out a portion. The sample consists of some 110,000 clones, approximately 60% of them appearing once. Input material: CD4+ T cells sorted from blood. These receptors were obtained from a human donor in good health.

The chain employs TRBV30 and TRBJ2-1; maybe TRBD1 (5 bases). Germline loops: CDR1 GTSNPN, CDR2 SVGIG (reference sequence). The V end was cut by 8 bases, the J end by 8 bases, with 16 bases between. This CDR3 has 12 residues. DNA for the CDR3: TGTGCCGGATCTAGGGGAAGGGATGAGCAGTTCTTC. It is translated as CAGSRGRDEQFF. The full variable domain, rest sourced from reference TRBV30 and TRBJ2-1, is SQTIHQWPATLVQPVGSPLSLECTVEGTSNPNLYWYRQAAGRGLQLLFYSVGIGQISSEVPQNLSASRPQDRQFILSSKKLLLSDSGFYLCAGSRGRDEQFFGPGTRLTVL.

The chain carries TRBV18 and TRBJ2-3; 7 bases map to TRBD2. Trimming took 6 bases from V and 4 from J; bases not matched to a gene: 7. The CDR3 loop spans 14 amino acids. The germline gives CDR1 KGHSH, CDR2 LQKENI. Here the CDR3 DNA reads TGTGCCAGCTCCCCAGTGGGAGGGGCAGATACGCAGTATTTT. The encoded protein is CASSPVGGADTQYF.

This chain connects TRBV7-9 to TRBJ1-6; perhaps TRBD1 as D (5 bases). The CDR3 extends over 16 amino acids. The germline V gene encodes CDR1 SEHNR and CDR2 FQNEAQ (reference sequence). Trimming removed 1 base at V and 5 bases at J, with 12 bases between. The CDR3 nucleotides read TGTGCCAGCAGCTTAGGGGCAGGGCGGAATAATTCACCCCTCCACTTT. It codes for CASSLGAGRNNSPLHF.

This clone was picked up a small number of times. This chain joins TRBV4-2 and TRBJ1-2, with D unclear. Trimming shortened V by 0 bases and J by 8 bases, and 4 bases separated the two germline ends. This CDR3 region has 11 residues. The V gene's germline CDR1 is LGHNA and CDR2 YNFKEQ. The CDR3 is CASSQEGGYTF. In nucleotides, the CDR3 is TGTGCCAGCAGCCAAGAAGGCGGCTACACCTTC.

J is TRBJ1-1 and V is TRBV5-1; D not certain. In germline, CDR1 is SGHRS, CDR2 YFSETQ. The CDR3 has 13 amino acids. V gave up 4 bases and J gave up 2 bases, with 9 bases separating them. The CDR3 nucleotides are TGCGCCAGCAGCGGAGGGTCTAACACTGAAGCTTTCTTT. Protein sequence: CASSGGSNTEAFF.

This clone was counted a few times. V is TRBV5-1 and J is TRBJ1-2, with TRBD1 matching 7 bases. This CDR3 region has 17 residues. Per germline, CDR1 SGHRS and CDR2 YFSETQ. J gave up 5 bases and V 0 bases, and 13 bases lay outside the gene matches. This CDR3 reads CASSLDRNQGRGYGYTF. The CDR3 DNA follows: TGCGCCAGCAGCTTGGACCGGAATCAGGGCAGGGGGTATGGCTACACCTTC.

V and J are TRBV30 and TRBJ2-6; D gene ambiguous. CDR1 and CDR2 (germline): GTSNPN, SVGIG (reference sequence). This CDR3 has 13 amino acids. The ends were cut back, 4 bases at V and 0 bases at J, with 4 bases in the middle. CDR3 region: CAWKPSGANVLTF. In DNA, the CDR3 is TGTGCCTGGAAGCCCTCTGGGGCCAACGTCCTGACTTTC.

This clone was detected only once. This chain uses TRBV29-1 with TRBJ1-1; D uncertain. The CDR3 consists of 12 residues. Germline CDR1 reads SQVTM; CDR2 reads ANQGSEA. Trimming took off 2 bases at V and 5 bases at J, with 9 bases between the two ends. CDR3 loop: CSVEHGPTEAFF. Here the CDR3 DNA reads TGCAGCGTTGAACACGGGCCAACTGAAGCTTTCTTT.

The chain couples TRBV30 to TRBJ2-7; 7 bases fit TRBD1. The CDR3 loop spans 15 amino acids. CDR1 is GTSNPN and CDR2 is SVGIG in the germline V gene (reference sequence). Unmatched junction bases numbered 11, after V lost 1 base and J lost 5 bases. CDR3 DNA sequence: TGTGCCTGGAGTGGGGACAGCACTCCTGTCGACGAGCAGTACTTC. It is translated as CAWSGDSTPVDEQYF. The full variable domain, with the rest looked up from reference TRBV30 and TRBJ2-7, is SQTIHQWPATLVQPVGSPLSLECTVEGTSNPNLYWYRQAAGRGLQLLFYSVGIGQISSEVPQNLSASRPQDRQFILSSKKLLLSDSGFYLCAWSGDSTPVDEQYFGPGTRLTVT.

The rearrangement uses TRBV5-6 and TRBJ1-2; D is undetermined. The germline V gene encodes CDR1 SGHDT and CDR2 YYEEEE. The CDR3 is made up of 12 amino acids. The ends were cut back, 3 bases at V and 2 bases at J, with 5 bases in the middle. The CDR3 protein is CASSSTNYGYTF. The CDR3 region has the DNA TGTGCCAGCAGCTCGACGAACTATGGCTACACCTTC.

The chain couples TRBV5-1 to TRBJ1-2, with a weak D call TRBD1 (6 bases). The V and J ends lost 5 bases and 1 base respectively, with 12 bases between them. The CDR3 totals 14 residues. Germline V gene lookup returns CDR1 SGHRS and CDR2 YFSETQ. The CDR3 bases are TGCGCCAGCAGGCCACAGGGAGTTAACTATGGCTACACCTTC. It codes for CASRPQGVNYGYTF.

This chain's CDR3 is CAYRAGGDYEQYF. As DNA, the CDR3 is TGTGCTTACCGAGCCGGGGGGGACTACGAGCAGTACTTC. J is TRBJ2-7 and V is TRBV6-1, with 8 bases that match TRBD2. There are 13 residues in the CDR3. The germline V gene has CDR1 MNHNS and CDR2 SASEGT.

As DNA, the CDR3 is TGTGCCAGCAGCTTGGACCAAGAGACCCAGTACTTC. Encoded protein: CASSLDQETQYF. The chain couples TRBV11-1 to TRBJ2-5; D unclear. The CDR3 has 12 amino acids. Germline CDR1 and CDR2: SGHAT and FQDESV (reference sequence). Between the trimmed V and J ends, which lost 3 bases and 0 bases, there was a span of 2 bases.

The CDR3 is CTSSQVWTGHSPLHF. CDR3 nucleotides: TGCACCAGCAGCCAAGTTTGGACAGGGCATTCACCCCTCCACTTT. The V gene is TRBV1, the J gene TRBJ1-6; the DNA was not compared with TRBD1, the D call given in the table. TRBV1 is an annotated pseudogene. The CDR3 consists of 15 residues.

The CDR3 loop reads CASSELPNDYGYTF. The CDR3 DNA reads TGCGCCAGCAGTGAACTCCCGAACGACTATGGCTACACCTTC. The V gene is TRBV5-1, the J gene TRBJ1-2; D is unresolved. V was shortened by 5 bases and J by 3 bases, with 14 bases between the two germline ends. Germline CDR1 is SGHRS and CDR2 is YFSETQ. The CDR3 runs to 14 residues.

This clone was counted once. J is TRBJ1-1 and V is TRBV29-1, with D unclear. Germline CDR1 reads SQVTM; CDR2 reads ANQGSEA. This CDR3 comprises 13 residues. Deletions cut 4 bases from V and 5 bases from J, with 14 bases between. The CDR3 DNA is TGCAGCGTTGTTCGGCAGGCGGGGACTGAAGCTTTCTTT. Translated: CSVVRQAGTEAFF.

The chain joins TRBV9 to TRBJ2-1; no firm D call. Germline assignment: CDR1 SGDLS and CDR2 YYNGEE. The CDR3 loop spans 11 amino acids. Trimming stripped 2 bases from V and 9 bases from J, with 6 bases between. In DNA form, the CDR3 reads TGTGCCAGCAGCGTTCGTGGTGAGCAGTTCTTC. It is translated as CASSVRGEQFF.

This chain uses TRBV6-1 with TRBJ1-1; 12 bases agree with TRBD1. CDR1 MNHNS and CDR2 SASEGT come from the germline V gene. After removal of 6 bases from V and 6 bases from J, the junction contained 2 bases not matched to a gene. The CDR3 length is 13 residues. The CDR3 bases are TGTGCCAGCAGGGGACAGGGGGCCGCTGAAGCTTTCTTT. This translates into CASRGQGAAEAFF.

This clone was seen a handful of times. The J gene is TRBJ2-5, the V gene TRBV4-1; either TRBD1 or TRBD2 may fit D (5 bases each). Germline V gives CDR1 MGHRA, CDR2 YSYEKL. V was shortened by 5 bases and J by 3 bases, with 10 bases between the two germline ends. This CDR3 is 13 amino acids long. CDR3 DNA: TGCGCCAGCAGCTCGGGGACGGAAGAGACCCAGTACTTC. Translated, it gives CASSSGTEETQYF.

The genes are TRBV5-1 and TRBJ1-2; D is undetermined. V dropped 0 bases and J dropped 8 bases, with 11 bases sitting between them. Per the germline V gene, CDR1 is SGHRS and CDR2 is YFSETQ. The CDR3 extends over 13 amino acids. The CDR3 reads CASSLGPSQGYTF. The CDR3 DNA sequence: TGCGCCAGCAGCTTGGGGCCTTCCCAGGGCTACACCTTC.

The CDR3 nucleotides read TGTGCCAGTCGTCCCGGCGGGGGTAACTATGGCTACACCTTC. It specifies CASRPGGGNYGYTF. This chain joins TRBV6-1 and TRBJ1-2, with a possible D match to TRBD1 (5 bases). Germline values: CDR1 MNHNS, CDR2 SASEGT. Trimming removed 9 bases from V and 1 base from J, with 15 bases in between. The CDR3 runs 14 residues.

This chain links TRBV7-9 with TRBJ2-7; the D is unclear. Germline-derived CDR1 and CDR2 are SEHNR and FQNEAQ (reference sequence). The CDR3 has 12 residues. The V end lost 5 bases, the J end lost 5 bases, and 10 bases lay between the germline ends. The CDR3 DNA reads as TGTGCCAGCAGCCCACCTACGGACGAGCAGTACTTC. This sequence encodes CASSPPTDEQYF.

The chain links TRBV29-1 to TRBJ2-7; a possible D gene is TRBD1 (6 bases). CDR3 length: 12 amino acids. V was trimmed by 4 bases and J by 5 bases, leaving 12 bases between them. Germline loops: CDR1 SQVTM, CDR2 ANQGSEA. CDR3 loop: CSVASGAHEQYF. The DNA for the CDR3 is TGCAGCGTTGCATCAGGGGCTCACGAGCAGTACTTC.

This chain joins TRBV11-2 and TRBJ1-1, with D perhaps matching TRBD1 (5 bases). The CDR3 contains 16 residues. Per the germline V gene, CDR1 is SGHAT and CDR2 is FQNNGV. V was clipped by 5 bases and J by 1 base, with 17 bases between them. Here the CDR3 DNA reads TGTGCCAGCAGCCCAGGGCGAACAGACAAGAACACTGAAGCTTTCTTT. Protein: CASSPGRTDKNTEAFF.

Remarks on this clone: Other DNA sequences of this sample code for an identical CDR3. V is TRBV30 and J is TRBJ1-2, with D unclear. Between the trimmed V and J ends, which lost 0 bases and 4 bases, there was a span of 3 bases. The CDR3 is 11 amino acids. Germline assignment: CDR1 GTSNPN and CDR2 SVGIG (reference sequence). The CDR3 DNA reads TGTGCCTGGAGTGTATCCTATGGCTACACCTTC. Translating gives CAWSVSYGYTF. The entire variable domain, with the rest obtained from reference TRBV30 and TRBJ1-2, is as follows: SQTIHQWPATLVQPVGSPLSLECTVEGTSNPNLYWYRQAAGRGLQLLFYSVGIGQISSEVPQNLSASRPQDRQFILSSKKLLLSDSGFYLCAWSVSYGYTFGSGTRLTVV.

The genes are TRBV6-1 and TRBJ1-5; the D gene is possibly TRBD1 (6 bases). Trimming pared 1 base from V and 7 bases from J, leaving 11 bases between. This CDR3 is 14 amino acids long. Per the germline V gene, CDR1 is MNHNS and CDR2 is SASEGT. The CDR3 sequence: CASSEVGGRQPQHF. The CDR3 DNA is TGTGCCAGCAGTGAAGTAGGGGGACGGCAGCCCCAGCATTTT.

The rearrangement uses TRBV4-3 and TRBJ2-3; D is ambiguous. V lost 2 bases to trimming and J lost 0 bases, with 9 bases between them. The CDR3 runs to 15 residues. Germline V CDR1 and CDR2: LGHNA, YSLEER. This CDR3 reads CASSQNRVSTDTQYF. The CDR3 DNA follows: TGCGCCAGCAGCCAAAATCGGGTGAGCACAGATACGCAGTATTTT.

The chain links TRBV30 to TRBJ1-1; 10 bases line up with TRBD1. This CDR3 comprises 13 residues. Germline V gene sequence: CDR1 GTSNPN, CDR2 SVGIG (reference sequence). J lost 2 bases, V lost 6 bases, and 3 bases had no gene match. The CDR3 DNA sequence: TGTGCCTGCGGACAGGGGGTCAACACTGAAGCTTTCTTT. It codes for CACGQGVNTEAFF.

This clone turned up a few times. This rearrangement joins TRBV7-9 to TRBJ2-3, with 9 bases lining up with TRBD1. This CDR3 contains 16 residues. The V segment lost 4 bases and the J segment 2 bases; nucleotides outside the gene matches: 7. Germline V gives CDR1 SEHNR, CDR2 FQNEAQ (reference sequence). This chain's CDR3 is CASSSRTGENTDTQYF. As DNA, the CDR3 is TGTGCCAGCAGCTCCCGGACAGGGGAAAACACAGATACGCAGTATTTT.